The 15 T cell receptor beta chains given below trace back to one sample, sequenced in a study of OX40 agonist ivuxolimab in advanced cancers. The method was the immunoSEQ multiplex PCR assay. Entries here come from immuneACCESS through TCRdb and include only in-frame sequences with V and J called. Some clones fail to appear in such tables; in the studies checked, an unresolved V gene covers under half of the shortfall, and the cause of the remainder is unknown. The sample records some 32,000 clones, 84% of which are singletons. 15% to 25% of the sample rests with the top ten. Material: CD4+ or CD8+ T cells sorted from blood, obtained in a trial of the OX40 agonist ivuxolimab. Source of these receptors: an adult with an advanced solid tumor such as melanoma, head and neck, liver or kidney cancer.

This chain links TRBV11-2 with TRBJ1-1; 8 nucleotides line up with TRBD1. CDR3 length: 14 residues. With 2 bases clipped from V and 4 bases from J, the junction kept 3 bases outside the gene matches. Germline V gene lookup returns CDR1 SGHAT and CDR2 FQNNGV. The CDR3 is CASSLNRGGTEAFF. As DNA, the CDR3 is TGTGCCAGCAGCTTAAACAGGGGGGGCACTGAAGCTTTCTTT.

Only one count was recorded for this clone. The CDR3 nucleotides read TGCGCCAGCAGCCAAGCCGGGACAGGGGTTTCGAGCTCCTACGAGCAGTACTTC. Amino acids: CASSQAGTGVSSSYEQYF. The chain joins TRBV4-1 to TRBJ2-7; 10 nucleotides line up with TRBD1. Germline V lookup: CDR1 MGHRA, CDR2 YSYEKL. The CDR3 runs 18 residues. V lost 1 base, J lost 0 bases, and 9 bases stayed unmatched.

This clone was counted once. The chain carries TRBV19 and TRBJ2-1; TRBD2 matches 9 bases. CDR3 size: 18 residues. The germline gives CDR1 LNHDA, CDR2 SQIVND (reference sequence). Losses at the gene ends were 3 bases for V and 2 bases for J; bases not matched to a gene: 11. CDR3 protein: CASSMTLAGFRAYNEQFF. The CDR3 nucleotides read TGTGCCAGTAGTATGACCCTAGCGGGATTCCGAGCCTACAATGAGCAGTTCTTC.

The chain is built from TRBV19 and TRBJ1-6; TRBD1 is a possible D gene (5 bases). Germline V lookup: CDR1 LNHDA, CDR2 SQIVND (reference sequence). The CDR3 totals 13 residues. Trimming removed 4 bases at V and 10 bases at J, with 11 bases between. The CDR3 DNA reads TGTGCCAGTAGTAGGGGAGGGGAATCACCCCTCCACTTT. Its translation: CASSRGGESPLHF.

V usage is TRBV9 and J usage is TRBJ2-7; 14 nucleotides match TRBD2. The CDR3 length is 16 residues. Germline V CDR1 and CDR2: SGDLS, YYNGEE. V dropped 6 bases and J dropped 6; count of bases not matched to a gene: 11. CDR3 bases: TGTGCCAGCACCTTTAGACTAGCGGGGGGGGCCCGCGAGCAGTACTTC. Protein sequence: CASTFRLAGGAREQYF.

The chain is built from TRBV14 and TRBJ1-2; D gene uncertain. In germline, CDR1 is SGHDN, CDR2 FVKESK. V was trimmed by 2 bases and J by 3 bases, leaving 7 bases between them. This CDR3 is 13 amino acids long. Here the CDR3 DNA reads TGTGCCAGCAGCCAAAACATTGACTATGGCTACACCTTC. Residues: CASSQNIDYGYTF.

V usage is TRBV4-1 and J usage is TRBJ2-5, with a tentative D call TRBD2 (6 bases). V was shortened by 0 bases and J by 7 bases, with 15 bases between the two germline ends. CDR1 is MGHRA and CDR2 is YSYEKL in the germline V gene. CDR3 length equals 15 residues. The CDR3 region has the DNA TGCGCCAGCAGCCAAGAACCGGCCGGAGGGGTGACCCAGTACTTC. Its protein product is CASSQEPAGGVTQYF.

This clone was seen a few times. The chain uses TRBV28 and TRBJ2-1; TRBD2 agrees at 8 bases. Trimming at V came to 5 bases and at J to 7 bases, leaving 7 bases not matched to a gene. The CDR3 loop spans 14 amino acids. CDR1 is MDHEN, CDR2 SYDVKM, per germline. The CDR3, as DNA: TGTGCCAGCAGTATGACTAGCGAGGATAATGAGCAGTTCTTC. It translates to CASSMTSEDNEQFF. The complete variable domain, with remaining parts taken from reference TRBV28 and TRBJ2-1, reads DVKVTQSSRYLVKRTGEKVFLECVQDMDHENMFWYRQDPGLGLRLIYFSYDVKMKEKGDIPEGYSVSREKKERFSLILESASTNQTSMYLCASSMTSEDNEQFFGPGTRLTVL.

The chain joins TRBV7-3 to TRBJ2-7; 7 bases map to TRBD2. CDR1 and CDR2 from the germline V gene are SGHTA and FQGTGA. Losses at the gene ends were 2 bases for V and 4 bases for J; bases not matched to a gene: 11. The CDR3 runs to 16 residues. CDR3 bases: TGTGCCAGCAGCTTAGGCCCCTCGACAGCGGGGTACGAGCAGTACTTC. Its translation is CASSLGPSTAGYEQYF.

The genes are TRBV7-9 and TRBJ2-6, with D possibly being TRBD1 or TRBD2 (5 bases each). Germline V gene sequence: CDR1 SEHNR, CDR2 FQNEAQ (reference sequence). Deletions cut 6 bases from V and 1 base from J, with 13 bases between. The CDR3 runs to 16 residues. The DNA for the CDR3 is TGTGCCAGCAGGGGGGACGGGTGGTCTGGGGCCAACGTCCTGACTTTC. As protein: CASRGDGWSGANVLTF.

The V call is TRBV19, the J call TRBJ1-1; perhaps TRBD1 as D (6 bases). CDR1 and CDR2 from the germline V gene are LNHDA and SQIVND (reference sequence). The CDR3 extends over 15 amino acids. Trimming took 5 bases from V and 6 from J, leaving 19 bases between them. The CDR3 sequence: CASSPPDRRNAEAFF. The CDR3 DNA follows: TGTGCCAGTAGTCCTCCGGACAGACGAAACGCTGAAGCTTTCTTT.

CDR3 protein: CASSPGVGSYEQYF. The CDR3, as DNA: TGTGCCAGCAGTCCCGGGGTCGGATCCTACGAGCAGTACTTC. The gene calls are TRBV6-5 and TRBJ2-7; TRBD2 is a possible D gene (5 bases). CDR3 length: 14 amino acids. Germline lookup yields CDR1 MNHEY and CDR2 SVGAGI. Trimming took off 5 bases at V and 1 base at J, with 12 bases between the two ends.

The chain recombines TRBV7-8 with TRBJ2-2, with 7 bases aligning to TRBD1. V was clipped by 6 bases and J by 2 bases; unmatched bases: 6. There are 15 residues in the CDR3. CDR1 SGHVS and CDR2 FQNEAQ come from the germline V gene. The CDR3 loop is CASRYRGSNTGELFF. Written as DNA, the CDR3 is TGTGCCAGCAGATACAGGGGCTCCAACACCGGGGAGCTGTTTTTT.

This chain connects TRBV9 to TRBJ2-7, with 7 bases that match TRBD1. Unmatched junction bases numbered 13, after V lost 3 bases and J lost 4 bases. There are 16 residues in the CDR3. The germline V gene encodes CDR1 SGDLS and CDR2 YYNGEE. The DNA of the CDR3 is TGTGCCAGCAGCGGTAGTCCGGGACAGAGTTTGTACGAGCAGTACTTC. Translating gives CASSGSPGQSLYEQYF.

V and J are TRBV4-1 and TRBJ2-1; 11 nucleotides align to TRBD1. From germline, CDR1 is MGHRA and CDR2 YSYEKL. The trim removed 3 bases at V and 8 bases at J, leaving 3 bases unmatched. The CDR3 sequence is 14 residues long. The CDR3 region is CASSQDRGRDEQFF. As DNA, the CDR3 is TGCGCCAGCAGCCAGGACAGGGGGCGAGATGAGCAGTTCTTC.